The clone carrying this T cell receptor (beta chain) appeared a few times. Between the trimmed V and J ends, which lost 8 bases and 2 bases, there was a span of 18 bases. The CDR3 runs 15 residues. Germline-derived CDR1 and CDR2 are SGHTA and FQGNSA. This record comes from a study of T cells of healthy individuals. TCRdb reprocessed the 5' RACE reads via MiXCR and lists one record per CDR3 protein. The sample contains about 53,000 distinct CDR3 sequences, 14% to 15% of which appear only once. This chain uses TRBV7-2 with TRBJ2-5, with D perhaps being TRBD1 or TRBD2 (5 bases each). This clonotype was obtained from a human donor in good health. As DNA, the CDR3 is TGTGCCAGCGGATCCCCAGAGGGGCATCAAGAGACCCAGTACTTC. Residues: CASGSPEGHQETQYF.